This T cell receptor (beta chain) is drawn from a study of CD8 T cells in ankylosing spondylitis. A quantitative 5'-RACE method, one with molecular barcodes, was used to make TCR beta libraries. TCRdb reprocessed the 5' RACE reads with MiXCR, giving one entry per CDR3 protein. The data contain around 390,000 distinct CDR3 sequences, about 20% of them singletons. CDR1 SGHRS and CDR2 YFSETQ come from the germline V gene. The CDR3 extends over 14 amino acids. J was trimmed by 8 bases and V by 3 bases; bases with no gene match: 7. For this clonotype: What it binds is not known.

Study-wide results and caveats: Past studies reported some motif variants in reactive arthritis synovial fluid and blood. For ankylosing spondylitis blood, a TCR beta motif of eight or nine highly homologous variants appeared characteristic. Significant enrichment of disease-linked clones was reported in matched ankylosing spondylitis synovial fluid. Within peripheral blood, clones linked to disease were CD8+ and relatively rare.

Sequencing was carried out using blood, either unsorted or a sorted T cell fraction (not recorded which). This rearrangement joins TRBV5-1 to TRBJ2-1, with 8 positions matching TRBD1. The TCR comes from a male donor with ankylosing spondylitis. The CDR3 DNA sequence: TGCGCCAGCAGCTCAGGACAGGGTAGGGATGAGCAGTTCTTC. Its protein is CASSSGQGRDEQFF.